This is a list of T cell receptor beta chains from one sample in a study of breast tumors, draining lymph nodes, adjacent tissues. In TCRdb, the multiplex PCR reads were re-called with MiXCR into one record per CDR3 protein. The sample holds fewer than 200,000 distinct CDR3 sequences; 33% are singletons and the top ten take around 4.5%. Sequencing used axillary lymph node tissue. The receptors come from a female donor with breast cancer. Some clones in this sample may be carry-over from other donors' samples. The CDR3 runs from the conserved cysteine through the conserved F or W. The D gene is left open where the match is weak. A clone size is listed for some rows: how often the clone was seen (once, few, many), or a class if it is expanded.

TRBJ1-5 . TRBV15 TRBD1 TGTGCCACCAGCAGATATGGACAGGGGTACGAGCATTTT CATSRYGQGYEHF
TRBJ2-3 once TRBV20-1 . TGCAGTGCCCCACGGATATACAATGAGCAGTATTTT CSAPRIYNEQYF
TRBJ1-2 many TRBV20-1 . TGCAGTGCTAGAGATCAGGTCAATTCGTTGGGGGGCTACACCTTC CSARDQVNSLGGYTF
TRBJ2-7 once TRBV12-3/TRBV12-4 . TGTGCCAGCAGTATACTGAGTAGGTCGGATCACGAGCAGTACTTC CASSILSRSDHEQYF
TRBJ2-7 . TRBV27 . TGTGCCAGCAAATTCTCCCCGGCAGGGGTTTACGAGCAGTACTTC CASKFSPAGVYEQYF
TRBJ2-7 . TRBV28 . TGTGCCAGCTACCCGGGAGCAGGGATCAACGAGCAGTACTTC CASYPGAGINEQYF
TRBJ1-2 many TRBV18 TRBD1 TGTGCCAGTGGACAGGGGCCGGCTAACTATGGCTACACCTTC CASGQGPANYGYTF
TRBJ2-6 . TRBV19 TRBD2 TGTGCCAGTAGTAGCATAGCGGGGGGGAATCTGGTCCTGACTTTC CASSSIAGGNLVLTF
TRBJ1-4 . TRBV6-6 . TGTGCCAGCAGTGGAAAGTTCGGTGAAAAACTGTTTTTT CASSGKFGEKLFF
TRBJ2-5 many TRBV29-1 . TGCAGCGCCGGGGGTCAAGAGACCCAGTACTTC CSAGGQETQYF
TRBJ2-2 many TRBV6-6 . TGTGCCAGCACCCGAGACAGGGAGGGCACCGGGGAGCTGTTTTTT CASTRDREGTGELFF
TRBJ1-2 many TRBV6-5 . TGTGCCAGCAGTTACTCGTTTACGGGTAACTATGGCTACACCTTC CASSYSFTGNYGYTF
TRBJ2-4 . TRBV20-1 TRBD1 TGCAGTGCTCGGACAGGGTTGGAAAACATTCAGTACTTC CSARTGLENIQYF
TRBJ2-5 many TRBV30 TRBD2 TGTGCCTGCTCCCTGGGACTAGCGGTGAAGGAAGAGACCCAGTACTTC CACSLGLAVKEETQYF
TRBJ1-3 . TRBV10-3 . TGTGCCATCAGTGCAGGTCCCGGGGACGTCGTTGGTGGCACCATATATTTT CAISAGPGDVVGGTIYF
TRBJ1-4 once TRBV20-1 . TGCAGTGCTAGGTCCCGCGAGCGGGGAAATGAAAAACTGTTTTTT CSARSRERGNEKLFF
TRBJ2-5 many TRBV6-4 . TGTGCCAGAGGGAGTAGGCTAGCTAAAGAGACCCAGTACTTC CARGSRLAKETQYF
TRBJ2-7 many TRBV7-9 . TGTGCCAGCAGCTCGGTACAGGGCATGCAGTACTTC CASSSVQGMQYF
TRBJ2-5 many TRBV6-2/TRBV6-3 . TGTGCCAGCAGTTGGGCAGGGGAGGGGACCCAGTACTTC CASSWAGEGTQYF
TRBJ2-5 . TRBV20-1 . TGCAGTGGGGCGGGTATTAGGGAGACCCAGTACTTC CSGAGIRETQYF
TRBJ1-5 many TRBV30 . TGTGCCTGGAGTGTCCGGCTCAATCAGCCCCAGCATTTT CAWSVRLNQPQHF
TRBJ2-1 many TRBV11-3 . TGTGCCAGCAGCCGCCGAGGAGGGGGCCACAATGAGCAGTTCTTC CASSRRGGGHNEQFF
TRBJ1-1 . TRBV5-1 . TGCGCCAGCAGAACACAAGCAGGAAACACTGAAGCTTTCTTT CASRTQAGNTEAFF
TRBJ1-1 . TRBV6-1 . TGTGCCAGCAGTGAATCCCAGCTGAACACTGAAGCTTTCTTT CASSESQLNTEAFF
TRBJ2-3 . TRBV25-1 . TGTGCCAGCAGTGCTGAATCTACTAGGGGCACAGATACGCAGTATTTT CASSAESTRGTDTQYF
TRBJ1-2 few TRBV5-8 . TGTGCCAGCAGCTCCCATGGACCGGGGGGCGCCTATGGCTACACCTTC CASSSHGPGGAYGYTF
TRBJ2-2 . TRBV11-2 . TGCGCCTGGAGCCAGCAGCACACCGGGGAGCTGTTTTTT CAWSQQHTGELFF
TRBJ2-1 . TRBV29-1 . TGCAGCGTCGGAAAACCGGGACACTTCTACAATGAGCAGTTCTTC CSVGKPGHFYNEQFF
TRBJ1-1 few TRBV7-2 . TGTGCCAGCAGCTTAAGATTAGGGCGCCTAGCTTTCTTT CASSLRLGRLAFF
TRBJ2-5 . TRBV7-8 TRBD2 TGTGCCAGCAGCTTAGAGCTAGCGGGAGCCACCGGGGAGACCCAGTACTTC CASSLELAGATGETQYF
TRBJ1-2 many TRBV5-1 . TGCGCCAGCAGCCTAGAGACACCTTGGTATGGCTACACCTTC CASSLETPWYGYTF
TRBJ2-7 . TRBV27 TRBD1 TGTGCCAGCAGACGGACGGGACAGGGAGTGGAGCAGTACTTC CASRRTGQGVEQYF
TRBJ1-2 many TRBV18 TRBD1 TGTGCCAGCTCCCTCGGGACAGGGGGCCGAGAGGGCTACACCTTC CASSLGTGGREGYTF
TRBJ1-3 many TRBV4-1 . TGCGCCAGCAGCCCGCGGCGGGGGCAGGGAAACACCATATATTTT CASSPRRGQGNTIYF
TRBJ2-7 many TRBV24-1 . TGTGCCACCAGTGAATCTTTGGGGCCGACCTACGAGCAGTACTTC CATSESLGPTYEQYF
TRBJ1-6 many TRBV20-1 . TGCAGTGCTAGATCCCCTTGGGTTAATTCACCCCTCCACTTT CSARSPWVNSPLHF
TRBJ2-7 many TRBV12-3/TRBV12-4 TRBD2 TGTGCCAGCAGTTTCGGGGGGGGTTTCGAGCAGTACTTC CASSFGGGFEQYF
TRBJ2-2 . TRBV4-3 . TGCGCCAGCAGCCACTTCTCGAACACCGGGGAGCTGTTTTTT CASSHFSNTGELFF
TRBJ1-5 many TRBV20-1 . TGCAGTGCTGGAGGGGCGGAATATAGCAATCAGCCCCAGCATTTT CSAGGAEYSNQPQHF
TRBJ1-2 few TRBV27 . TGTGCCAGCACTACCTCCCCCAGGGAAGCTGGAGGCTACACCTTC CASTTSPREAGGYTF
TRBJ2-1 many TRBV29-1 . TGCAGCGCCCACCCGCCGGGATTGAATGAGCAGTTCTTC CSAHPPGLNEQFF
TRBJ1-3 . TRBV6-5 . TGTGCCAGCAGTTACTCGAAAGGAGGAAACACCATATATTTT CASSYSKGGNTIYF
TRBJ1-2 many TRBV12-3/TRBV12-4 TRBD1 TGTGCCAGCAGTTTAGTTGGACAGGGGCTCCATGGCTACACCTTC CASSLVGQGLHGYTF
TRBJ2-2 many TRBV6-1 TRBD2 TGTGCCAGCAGGGGACTAGCGGGGTATAACACCGGGGAGCTGTTTTTT CASRGLAGYNTGELFF
TRBJ2-1 many TRBV4-1 . TGCGCCAGCAGCCAATTCCACGGGGCACACAATGAGCAGTTCTTC CASSQFHGAHNEQFF
TRBJ2-3 many TRBV2 TRBD1 TGTGCCAGCAGCTCGCAGAGACGGACAGGGACCACGCAGTATTTT CASSSQRRTGTTQYF
TRBJ1-2 few TRBV28 . TGTGCCAGCAGTTTATGGGACAGCTCTAACTATGGCTACACCTTC CASSLWDSSNYGYTF
TRBJ2-7 once TRBV7-9 . TGTGCCAGCAGCCGCGGGACTTCCACCGAGCAGTACTTC CASSRGTSTEQYF
TRBJ1-4 many TRBV7-9 . TGTGCCAGCAGCCCCCCGGAGGAGCCCAGACTGTTTTTT CASSPPEEPRLFF
TRBJ1-2 many TRBV7-8 . TGTGCCAGCAGCTTATTGGACGAATTCTATGGCTACACCTTC CASSLLDEFYGYTF
TRBJ2-5 . TRBV27 TRBD1 TGTGCCAGCGCCAGGGCTCACTCCGGGACAGGGGCCTCCCAAGAGACCCAGTACTTC CASARAHSGTGASQETQYF
TRBJ2-1 . TRBV6-2/TRBV6-3 TRBD2 TGTGCCAGCAGCCCACGTCTTGCGGGGGGGACCTACAATGAGCAGTTCTTC CASSPRLAGGTYNEQFF
TRBJ1-5 few TRBV6-1 TRBD1 TGTGCCAGCAGTGCGGGGGGGGCAGGGGGCTGGCAGCCCCAGCATTTT CASSAGGAGGWQPQHF
TRBJ2-7 many TRBV29-1 . TGCAGCGTTGACGACAGGCGCGAGCAGTACTTC CSVDDRREQYF
TRBJ1-2 many TRBV12-3/TRBV12-4 . TGTGCCAGCAGTTTTCACGGCCTCGCTGACTATGGCTACACCTTC CASSFHGLADYGYTF